This section outlines one T cell receptor beta chain sequence together with its context. This entry is derived from a study of blood T cell repertoires in COVID-19. Study overall: The United States, Italy and Spain were the sources of the acute and convalescent COVID-19 samples.

V was clipped by 6 bases and J by 4 bases, with 12 bases between them. This CDR3 has 13 amino acids. Germline V gene sequence: CDR1 MNHEY, CDR2 SVGAGI. Original data processing: Quantification of nucleated cells was approximated via reference gene primer amplification. Measured with immunoSEQ multiplex PCR; TCRdb has only the in-frame clones, and not every one. The DNA was the basis for D and trimming; V, J and clone size are from that table. Of hundreds of thousands of clones in the sample, approximately 88% were seen once. Participant ages covered roughly 18 to 89 years across 20 to 25 US areas. The genes are TRBV6-5 and TRBJ1-1, with D maybe TRBD1 (5 bases). Material for sequencing was PBMCs or T cells enriched from blood (not recorded which). The sequence came from a woman aged 40 to 50 with acute COVID-19. CDR3 DNA sequence: TGTGCCAGCAGCCCGCAGGGTGGCACTGAAGCTTTCTTT. Amino acid sequence: CASSPQGGTEAFF.